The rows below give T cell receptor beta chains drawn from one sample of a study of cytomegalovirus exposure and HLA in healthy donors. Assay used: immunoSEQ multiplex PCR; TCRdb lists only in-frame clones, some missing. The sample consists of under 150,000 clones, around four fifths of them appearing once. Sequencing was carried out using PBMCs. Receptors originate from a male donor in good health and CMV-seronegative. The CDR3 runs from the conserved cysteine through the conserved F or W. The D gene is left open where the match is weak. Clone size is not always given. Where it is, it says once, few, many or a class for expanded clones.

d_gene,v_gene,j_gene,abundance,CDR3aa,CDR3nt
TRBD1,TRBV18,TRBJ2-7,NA,CASSAELTGNQAGF,TGTGCCAGCTCAGCAGAATTGACAGGGAACCAGGCTGGGTTC
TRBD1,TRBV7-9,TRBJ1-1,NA,CASSLVGDRATEAFF,TGTGCCAGCAGCTTAGTCGGCGACAGGGCCACTGAAGCTTTCTTT
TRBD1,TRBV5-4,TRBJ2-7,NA,CASSPWTGGRSYEQYF,TGTGCCAGCAGCCCTTGGACAGGGGGCCGGTCCTACGAGCAGTACTTC
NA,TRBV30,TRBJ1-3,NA,CAWIISSGNTIYF,TGTGCCTGGATAATTAGCTCTGGAAACACCATATATTTT
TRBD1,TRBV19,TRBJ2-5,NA,CASSPHRGEETQYF,TGTGCCAGTAGTCCTCACAGGGGTGAAGAGACCCAGTACTTC
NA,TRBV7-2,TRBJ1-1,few,CASSLNWGEGAFF,TGTGCCAGCAGCTTAAATTGGGGGGAGGGCGCTTTCTTT
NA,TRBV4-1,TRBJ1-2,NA,CASSQGGGDNYGYTF,TGCGCCAGCAGCCAAGGTGGGGGGGATAACTATGGCTACACCTTC
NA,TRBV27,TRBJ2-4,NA,CASSLSGFNIQYF,TGTGCCAGCAGTTTGAGCGGCTTTAACATTCAGTACTTC
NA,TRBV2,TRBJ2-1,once,CASGEEWGYKEQFF,TGTGCCAGCGGGGAGGAATGGGGATATAAGGAGCAGTTCTTC
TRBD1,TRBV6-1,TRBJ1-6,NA,CASSKTGQDSPLHF,TGTGCCAGCAGCAAGACAGGGCAGGATTCACCCCTCCACTTT
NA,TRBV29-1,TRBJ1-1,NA,CSVTDMNTEAFF,TGCAGCGTTACGGACATGAACACTGAAGCTTTCTTT
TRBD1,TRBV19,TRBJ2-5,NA,CASSVDRGRETQYF,TGTGCCAGTAGTGTTGACAGGGGGCGAGAGACCCAGTACTTC
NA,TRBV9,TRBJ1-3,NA,CASSVAGSGNTIYF,TGTGCCAGCAGCGTAGCAGGGTCTGGAAACACCATATATTTT
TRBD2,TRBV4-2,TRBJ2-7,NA,CASSQDSVASGSYEQYF,TGTGCCAGCAGCCAAGATTCTGTCGCTAGCGGGAGCTACGAGCAGTACTTC
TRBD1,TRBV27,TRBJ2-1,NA,CASSLSRTGDNEQFF,TGTGCCAGCAGTTTATCGAGGACAGGGGACAATGAGCAGTTCTTC
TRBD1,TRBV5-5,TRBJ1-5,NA,CASSWGTGEWNQPQHF,TGTGCCAGCAGCTGGGGGACAGGGGAATGGAATCAGCCCCAGCATTTT
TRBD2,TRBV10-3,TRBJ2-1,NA,CAISESGLAGGYEQFF,TGTGCCATCAGTGAGTCCGGGCTAGCGGGAGGGTATGAGCAGTTCTTC